These T cell receptor beta chains were read from a single sample in a study of blood T cell repertoires in COVID-19. Profiling relied on immunoSEQ multiplex PCR, and the TCRdb table lists in-frame clones only, not all of them. The table records about 120,000 clones, 84% of them present only once. The material sequenced was PBMCs or T cells enriched from blood (not recorded which). The receptors stem from a woman younger than 45 who had recovered from COVID-19. The CDR3 runs from the conserved cysteine through the conserved F or W. The order of the fields is V gene, CDR3 length, CDR3 protein.

V gene: TRBV7-9
CDR3 length: 14
CDR3 protein: CASSLDGQGVEQFF

V gene: TRBV19
CDR3 length: 14
CDR3 protein: CASSIVQGAYEQYF

V gene: TRBV2
CDR3 length: 14
CDR3 protein: CASSRQGANYGYTF

V gene: TRBV5-8
CDR3 length: 17
CDR3 protein: CASSLAVGGRAYNEQFF

V gene: TRBV4-1
CDR3 length: 15
CDR3 protein: CASSQEGGVVYEQYF

V gene: TRBV19
CDR3 length: 15
CDR3 protein: CASSPRLAGTGELFF

V gene: TRBV13
CDR3 length: 15
CDR3 protein: CASSLGTGGTDTQYF

V gene: TRBV5-1
CDR3 length: 14
CDR3 protein: CASSLGGRVDTQYF

V gene: TRBV12-1
CDR3 length: 14
CDR3 protein: CARGDRDPDQPQHF

V gene: TRBV5-1
CDR3 length: 16
CDR3 protein: CASSLAGVYSYNEQFF

V gene: TRBV5-6
CDR3 length: 15
CDR3 protein: CASSLWTSGLDEQFF

V gene: TRBV7-2
CDR3 length: 16
CDR3 protein: CASSPLGGSTNYGYTF

V gene: TRBV21-1
CDR3 length: 17
CDR3 protein: CASSKASAGRVGDTQYF

V gene: TRBV24-1
CDR3 length: 13
CDR3 protein: CATSLQGRDRLFF

V gene: TRBV7-8
CDR3 length: 14
CDR3 protein: CASTGRRFGQPQHF

V gene: TRBV6-5
CDR3 length: 15
CDR3 protein: CASTGTSGSGNEQFF

V gene: TRBV27
CDR3 length: 13
CDR3 protein: CASSPQGTGELFF

V gene: TRBV27
CDR3 length: 13
CDR3 protein: CASTPLGGETQYF

V gene: TRBV6-2/TRBV6-3
CDR3 length: 15
CDR3 protein: CASSYFTLEADTQYF

V gene: TRBV7-8
CDR3 length: 16
CDR3 protein: CASSSRTGGVWNEQFF

V gene: TRBV7-8
CDR3 length: 13
CDR3 protein: CASSPPVLETQYF

V gene: TRBV7-9
CDR3 length: 15
CDR3 protein: CASSSGTSDYNEQFF

V gene: TRBV5-1
CDR3 length: 13
CDR3 protein: CASSLGGTGTQYF

V gene: TRBV27
CDR3 length: 14
CDR3 protein: CASSPGQNTGELFF

V gene: TRBV21-1
CDR3 length: 18
CDR3 protein: CASSKRTNSGSSYNEQFF

V gene: TRBV29-1
CDR3 length: 14
CDR3 protein: CSVGRLAGYNEQFF

V gene: TRBV4-3
CDR3 length: 17
CDR3 protein: CASSQVTGAPTNEKLFF